These T cell receptor beta chains were read from a single sample in a study of blood T cell repertoires in COVID-19. This table comes from immunoSEQ multiplex PCR, and its TCRdb copy is limited to in-frame clones, with some not included. Of some 99,000 clones listed, approximately 80% are singletons. The sequenced sample was peripheral blood. All receptors derive from a woman aged 80 or over with active or convalescent COVID-19. The CDR3 runs from the conserved cysteine through the conserved F or W. Fields, in order: CDR3 DNA, CDR3 protein, clone size, V gene, J gene, D gene. A D gene is named only where the DNA matches it firmly. Not all rows give a size; the values are once, few, many and, for expanded clones, a class.

CDR3nt: TGTGCCAGCTCACCTGGGTTTGGCGGCTCCTACGAGCAGTACTTC; CDR3aa: CASSPGFGGSYEQYF; abundance: NA; v_gene: TRBV18; j_gene: TRBJ2-7; d_gene: NA
CDR3nt: TGTGCCAGTAGGGGACAAGGGCTACCAAACACCGGGGAGCTGTTTTTT; CDR3aa: CASRGQGLPNTGELFF; abundance: NA; v_gene: TRBV19; j_gene: TRBJ2-2; d_gene: NA
CDR3nt: TGTGCCAGTAGTGTCGAGGGACAGACCTACAATGAGCAGTTCTTC; CDR3aa: CASSVEGQTYNEQFF; abundance: NA; v_gene: TRBV19; j_gene: TRBJ2-1; d_gene: TRBD1
CDR3nt: TGTGCCAGCAGCCAGGACATCCCTGGAAACACCATATATTTT; CDR3aa: CASSQDIPGNTIYF; abundance: NA; v_gene: TRBV6-6; j_gene: TRBJ1-3; d_gene: NA
CDR3nt: TGCAGTGCTAGTGTTGGGACTTCCCTTTACGAGCAGTACTTC; CDR3aa: CSASVGTSLYEQYF; abundance: NA; v_gene: TRBV20-1; j_gene: TRBJ2-7; d_gene: NA
CDR3nt: TGCGCCAGCAGCTTGGGGGACAGGGTGAGCTCTGGAAACACCATATATTTT; CDR3aa: CASSLGDRVSSGNTIYF; abundance: NA; v_gene: TRBV5-1; j_gene: TRBJ1-3; d_gene: TRBD1
CDR3nt: TGTGCCAGCAGCTTGGTACTAGCGGGCAACAATGAGCAGTTCTTC; CDR3aa: CASSLVLAGNNEQFF; abundance: NA; v_gene: TRBV5-4; j_gene: TRBJ2-1; d_gene: TRBD2
CDR3nt: TGTGCCAGTAGTATAACAGCGGGAGAAGGAGAGACCCAGTACTTC; CDR3aa: CASSITAGEGETQYF; abundance: NA; v_gene: TRBV19; j_gene: TRBJ2-5; d_gene: TRBD2
CDR3nt: TGTGCCACCAGCAGTCGACAGCTAAACACTGAAGCTTTCTTT; CDR3aa: CATSSRQLNTEAFF; abundance: once; v_gene: TRBV15; j_gene: TRBJ1-1; d_gene: NA
CDR3nt: TGTGCCAGCAGTGAAGGCAGGGGCTCCTACAATGAGCAGTTCTTC; CDR3aa: CASSEGRGSYNEQFF; abundance: NA; v_gene: TRBV6-1; j_gene: TRBJ2-1; d_gene: NA
CDR3nt: TGTGCCAGCAGCGTAGACACCGCCTACGAGCAGTACTTC; CDR3aa: CASSVDTAYEQYF; abundance: NA; v_gene: TRBV9; j_gene: TRBJ2-7; d_gene: NA
CDR3nt: TGTGCCTGCCGACAGGGAGGTAATGAAAAACTGTTTTTT; CDR3aa: CACRQGGNEKLFF; abundance: NA; v_gene: TRBV30; j_gene: TRBJ1-4; d_gene: TRBD1
CDR3nt: TGTGCCAGCAGCTGGGGACAGGGGAAGAATGGCTACACCTTC; CDR3aa: CASSWGQGKNGYTF; abundance: NA; v_gene: TRBV7-9; j_gene: TRBJ1-2; d_gene: TRBD1
CDR3nt: TGTGCCAGCAGCCAAGATAGTCGCCCGAGCTCCTACAATGAGCAGTTCTTC; CDR3aa: CASSQDSRPSSYNEQFF; abundance: NA; v_gene: TRBV4-2; j_gene: TRBJ2-1; d_gene: NA
CDR3nt: TGTGCCAGTAGTGCGAGCGGGAGCTTCCACAATGAGCAGTTCTTC; CDR3aa: CASSASGSFHNEQFF; abundance: once; v_gene: TRBV19; j_gene: TRBJ2-1; d_gene: TRBD2
CDR3nt: TGTGCCAGCAGTTTATTAGGGACAGAGAAAGAGACCCAGTACTTC; CDR3aa: CASSLLGTEKETQYF; abundance: few; v_gene: TRBV27; j_gene: TRBJ2-5; d_gene: TRBD1
CDR3nt: TGTGCCAGCAGTGCTGTGACTCGCCTGTACGAGCAGTACTTC; CDR3aa: CASSAVTRLYEQYF; abundance: NA; v_gene: TRBV28; j_gene: TRBJ2-7; d_gene: NA
CDR3nt: TGTGCCAGCAGTTACATGAGCGATTCACCCCTCCACTTT; CDR3aa: CASSYMSDSPLHF; abundance: NA; v_gene: TRBV6-5; j_gene: TRBJ1-6; d_gene: NA
CDR3nt: TGTGCCAGCCGGCCGGGGTATACCGAAGCTTTCTTT; CDR3aa: CASRPGYTEAFF; abundance: NA; v_gene: TRBV7-9; j_gene: TRBJ1-1; d_gene: NA
CDR3nt: TGTGCCAGCAGCTTATCGACAGGGAACACTGAAGCTTTCTTT; CDR3aa: CASSLSTGNTEAFF; abundance: NA; v_gene: TRBV11-2; j_gene: TRBJ1-1; d_gene: NA
CDR3nt: TGTGCCAGCTCAGGGACAGGGCTAGGCTACGAGCAGTACTTC; CDR3aa: CASSGTGLGYEQYF; abundance: once; v_gene: TRBV18; j_gene: TRBJ2-7; d_gene: TRBD1
CDR3nt: TGTGCCAGCAGCCGAGGGACTAGCGGAGGGGGTTATGAGCAGTTCTTC; CDR3aa: CASSRGTSGGGYEQFF; abundance: NA; v_gene: TRBV5-4; j_gene: TRBJ2-1; d_gene: TRBD2
CDR3nt: TGTGCCAGCAGCCCGACCAACTACTACGAGCAGTACTTC; CDR3aa: CASSPTNYYEQYF; abundance: NA; v_gene: TRBV5-6; j_gene: TRBJ2-7; d_gene: NA
CDR3nt: TGTGCCAGCAGAAACAGGGGGAGAGGGGAAAAACTGTTTTTT; CDR3aa: CASRNRGRGEKLFF; abundance: NA; v_gene: TRBV7-9; j_gene: TRBJ1-4; d_gene: TRBD1
CDR3nt: TGCAGCGGGTCGACAGGTGATGAGCAGTACTTC; CDR3aa: CSGSTGDEQYF; abundance: NA; v_gene: TRBV29-1; j_gene: TRBJ2-7; d_gene: NA
CDR3nt: TGCGCCAGCAGCTTGACGGGGGAACTGACCGGGGAGCTGTTTTTT; CDR3aa: CASSLTGELTGELFF; abundance: NA; v_gene: TRBV5-1; j_gene: TRBJ2-2; d_gene: NA
CDR3nt: TGTGCCAGCAGCCAAGATGGCGGGAGGAGGTCCTACGAGCAGTACTTC; CDR3aa: CASSQDGGRRSYEQYF; abundance: NA; v_gene: TRBV3-1/TRBV3-2; j_gene: TRBJ2-7; d_gene: TRBD2
CDR3nt: TGTGCCAGCAGTTACTCGCGCTGGGTACAGGGTGACGAGCAGTACTTC; CDR3aa: CASSYSRWVQGDEQYF; abundance: NA; v_gene: TRBV6-5; j_gene: TRBJ2-7; d_gene: NA
CDR3nt: TGTGCCAGCAGCCCATCATACCTCGGGGTGTCCACTGAAGCTTTCTTT; CDR3aa: CASSPSYLGVSTEAFF; abundance: NA; v_gene: TRBV28; j_gene: TRBJ1-1; d_gene: NA
CDR3nt: TGTGCCAGCATGGAGCGTCGAGAGAACACCGGGGAGCTGTTTTTT; CDR3aa: CASMERRENTGELFF; abundance: NA; v_gene: TRBV2; j_gene: TRBJ2-2; d_gene: NA
CDR3nt: TGTGCTAGCAGCCCATGGGGACAGACGAACACTGAAGCTTTCTTT; CDR3aa: CASSPWGQTNTEAFF; abundance: NA; v_gene: TRBV7-7; j_gene: TRBJ1-1; d_gene: TRBD1
CDR3nt: TGTGCCAGCAGTTACGGACTAGCGGGAAACCTAGAGCAGTTCTTC; CDR3aa: CASSYGLAGNLEQFF; abundance: NA; v_gene: TRBV6-5; j_gene: TRBJ2-1; d_gene: TRBD2
CDR3nt: TGCGCCAGCAGCTTTATGAGGGGGACATACAATGAGCAGTTCTTC; CDR3aa: CASSFMRGTYNEQFF; abundance: NA; v_gene: TRBV5-1; j_gene: TRBJ2-1; d_gene: NA